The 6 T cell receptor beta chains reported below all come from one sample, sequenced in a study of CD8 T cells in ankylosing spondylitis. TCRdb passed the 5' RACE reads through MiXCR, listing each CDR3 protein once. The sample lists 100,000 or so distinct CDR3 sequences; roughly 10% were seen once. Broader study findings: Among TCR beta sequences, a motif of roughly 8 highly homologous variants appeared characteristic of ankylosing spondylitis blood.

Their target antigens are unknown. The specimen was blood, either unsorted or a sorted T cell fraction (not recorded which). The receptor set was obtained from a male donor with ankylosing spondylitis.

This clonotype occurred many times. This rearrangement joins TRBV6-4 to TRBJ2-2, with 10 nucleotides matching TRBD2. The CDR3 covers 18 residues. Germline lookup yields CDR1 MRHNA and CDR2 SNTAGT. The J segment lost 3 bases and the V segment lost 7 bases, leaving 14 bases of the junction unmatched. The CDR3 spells CASKVGVAGGDDTGELFF. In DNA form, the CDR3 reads TGTGCCAGCAAGGTTGGGGTAGCGGGAGGCGACGACACCGGGGAGCTGTTTTTT.

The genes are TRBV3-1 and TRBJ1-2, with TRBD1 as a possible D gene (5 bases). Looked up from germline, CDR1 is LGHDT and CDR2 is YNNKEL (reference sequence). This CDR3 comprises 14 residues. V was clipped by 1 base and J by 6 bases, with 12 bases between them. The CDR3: CASSQVGEGDGYTF. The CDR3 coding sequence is TGTGCCAGCAGCCAAGTAGGGGAAGGTGATGGCTACACCTTC.

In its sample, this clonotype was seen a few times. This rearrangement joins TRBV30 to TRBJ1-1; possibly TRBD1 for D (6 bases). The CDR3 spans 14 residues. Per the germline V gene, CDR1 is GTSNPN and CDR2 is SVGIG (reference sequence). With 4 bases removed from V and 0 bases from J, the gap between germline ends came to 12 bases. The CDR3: CAWTWGTMNTEAFF. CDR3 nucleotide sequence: TGTGCCTGGACCTGGGGGACAATGAACACTGAAGCTTTCTTT. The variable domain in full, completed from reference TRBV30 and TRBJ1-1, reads SQTIHQWPATLVQPVGSPLSLECTVEGTSNPNLYWYRQAAGRGLQLLFYSVGIGQISSEVPQNLSASRPQDRQFILSSKKLLLSDSGFYLCAWTWGTMNTEAFFGQGTRLTVV.

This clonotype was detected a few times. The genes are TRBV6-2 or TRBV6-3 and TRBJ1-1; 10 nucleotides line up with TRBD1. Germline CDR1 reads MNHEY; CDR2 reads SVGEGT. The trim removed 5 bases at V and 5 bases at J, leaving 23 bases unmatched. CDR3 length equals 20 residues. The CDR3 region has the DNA TGTGCCAGCAGTCTAACCGGGACAGGGGCCTTTAAGGCGGGGTGGACTGAAGCTTTCTTT. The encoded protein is CASSLTGTGAFKAGWTEAFF.

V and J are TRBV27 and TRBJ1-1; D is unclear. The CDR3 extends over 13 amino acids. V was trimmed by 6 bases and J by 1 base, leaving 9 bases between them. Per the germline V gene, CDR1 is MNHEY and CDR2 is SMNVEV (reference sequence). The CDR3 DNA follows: TGTGCCAGCAGCGGACTGTGGAACACTGAAGCTTTCTTT. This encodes CASSGLWNTEAFF.

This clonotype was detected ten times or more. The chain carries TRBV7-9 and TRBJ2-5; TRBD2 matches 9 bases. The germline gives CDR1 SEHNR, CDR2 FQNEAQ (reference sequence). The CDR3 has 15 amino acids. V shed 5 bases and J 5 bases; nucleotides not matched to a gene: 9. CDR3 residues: CASSPREGRMETQYF. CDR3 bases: TGTGCCAGCAGCCCGCGGGAGGGCAGAATGGAGACCCAGTACTTC.